This T cell receptor beta chain was retrieved from a study of cytomegalovirus exposure and HLA in healthy donors. Whole-study results and caveats: Common viral pathogens were later found to be apparently linked to several of the most significant clusters. Sequencing likely produced, as an artifact, a cluster of highly shared sequence variants.

In the PCR, 60 Vbeta and 13 Jbeta primers were used. TCRdb's table, derived via immunoSEQ multiplex PCR, lists solely in-frame clones and lacks some. This sample has 270,000 or so clones; just over 85% occur once, and the top ten carry 3.5% to 4%. V lost 7 bases and J 1 base, leaving 13 bases between the germline ends. CDR3 size: 14 residues. The germline gives CDR1 SGHAT, CDR2 FQNNGV. All the people who gave samples were healthy bone marrow donors. In the case of this clone: Its antigen remains unidentified.

Material: PBMCs. The V and J genes are TRBV11-2 and TRBJ1-2; weak D call: TRBD1 (6 bases). The sequence was collected from a man in his forties in good health and CMV-seropositive. For the CDR3, the DNA is TGTGCCAGCACCCCGGGGGGGCGTAACTATGGCTACACCTTC. Translating it yields CASTPGGRNYGYTF.